Listed here are 32 T cell receptor beta chains from one sample, sequenced in a study of neurological immune-mediated disorders. Each CDR3 protein gets one entry after TCRdb re-called the 5' RACE reads with MiXCR. The data show fewer than 50,000 distinct CDR3 sequences, 14% seen once. The sequenced sample consisted of CD4+ T cells from blood. Receptors were obtained from a woman aged 55-70 years with HTLV-1-associated myelopathy (HAM/TSP).

This clonotype was detected many times. The rearrangement joins TRBV28 to TRBJ1-2; D gene ambiguous. This CDR3 spans 16 amino acids. Per germline, CDR1 MDHEN and CDR2 SYDVKM. Trimming took 5 bases from V and 4 from J, leaving 20 bases between them. CDR3: CASSPPGVGFPYGYTF. CDR3 in DNA: TGTGCCAGCAGTCCCCCCGGGGTAGGGTTCCCCTATGGCTACACCTTC.

Ten or more counts support this clonotype. The chain uses TRBV20-1 and TRBJ2-1; 7 bases line up with TRBD2. With 3 bases clipped from V and 5 bases from J, the junction kept 7 bases outside the gene matches. The length of the CDR3 is 14 residues. From germline, CDR1 is DFQATT and CDR2 SNEGSKA (reference sequence). The CDR3 spells CSASPAGPHNEQFF. The CDR3 region has the DNA TGCAGTGCTAGCCCAGCGGGGCCCCACAATGAGCAGTTCTTC.

Many counts were recorded for this clonotype. V and J are TRBV20-1 and TRBJ2-5, with D unresolved. Germline CDR1 and CDR2: DFQATT and SNEGSKA (reference sequence). The CDR3 runs 15 residues. Trimming shortened V by 0 bases and J by 4 bases, and 15 bases separated the two germline ends. The chain's CDR3 is CSARDPLAGGETQYF. The CDR3 DNA reads as TGCAGTGCTAGAGACCCCTTGGCCGGCGGAGAGACCCAGTACTTC.

On this clonotype: One end of the junction varies from germline; a read error may be responsible. This chain connects TRBV20-1 to TRBJ2-3; possible D gene TRBD2, 6 bases. Looked up from germline, CDR1 is DFQATT and CDR2 is SNEGSKA (reference sequence). CDR3 length: 12 amino acids. This chain's CDR3 is CSVRGGEDTQYF. DNA for the CDR3: TGCAGTGTTAGAGGAGGGGAAGATACGCAGTATTTT.

This clonotype occurred many times. J is TRBJ1-1 and V is TRBV3-1, with 11 bases identical to TRBD1. This CDR3 region has 16 residues. Germline V gives CDR1 LGHDT, CDR2 YNNKEL (reference sequence). The trim removed 3 bases at V and 7 bases at J, leaving 10 bases unmatched. In DNA, the CDR3 is TGTGCCAGCAGCCATACCGCCGGGACAGGGGGGAATGAAGCTTTCTTT. Translating gives CASSHTAGTGGNEAFF.

This clonotype was seen many times. The rearrangement links TRBV10-3 to TRBJ2-5, with 9 bases fitting TRBD2. V was pared by 3 bases and J by 2 bases, with 1 base of the junction left unmatched. Germline lookup yields CDR1 ENHRY and CDR2 SYGVKD. The CDR3 extends over 14 amino acids. As DNA, the CDR3 is TGTGCCATCAGTGAAGCGGGGGGACAAGAGACCCAGTACTTC. Its translation is CAISEAGGQETQYF.

This clonotype was seen at least ten times. In DNA, the CDR3 is TGTGCCAGCATGAAGCAGGACAGGGGGCCATATGGCTACACCTTC. Translating gives CASMKQDRGPYGYTF. The V gene is TRBV27, the J gene TRBJ1-2; 11 positions agree with TRBD1. The V gene end was trimmed by 7 bases and the J gene end by 5 bases; junction bases not matched to a gene: 9. Germline V gene sequence: CDR1 MNHEY, CDR2 SMNVEV (reference sequence). The CDR3 is 15 residues long.

This clonotype was observed at least ten times. J is TRBJ2-3 and V is TRBV11-2; TRBD1 might be the D (5 bases). The germline V and J ends were trimmed by 6 bases and 1 base, with 8 bases remaining between them. The length of the CDR3 is 13 residues. Germline V gene sequence: CDR1 SGHAT, CDR2 FQNNGV. In DNA, the CDR3 is TGTGCCAGCAGAACCAGGGGCACAGATACGCAGTATTTT. It codes for CASRTRGTDTQYF.

This clonotype has at least ten counts. The chain has TRBV9 and TRBJ2-3; TRBD2 matches 12 bases. Per germline, CDR1 SGDLS and CDR2 YYNGEE. The CDR3 has 16 residues. The V and J ends lost 4 bases and 1 base, in that order; junction bases with no gene match: 4. CDR3 nucleotides: TGTGCCAGCAGCACCGGACTAGCGGGGCGCACAGATACGCAGTATTTT. Protein product: CASSTGLAGRTDTQYF.

The rearrangement links TRBV5-1 to TRBJ1-1; D is uncertain. The CDR3 has 14 amino acids. The germline V and J ends were trimmed by 0 bases and 5 bases, with 11 bases remaining between them. Germline values: CDR1 SGHRS, CDR2 YFSETQ. This chain's CDR3 is CASSLGAGGTEAFF. The CDR3 region has the DNA TGCGCCAGCAGCTTGGGTGCAGGAGGGACTGAAGCTTTCTTT.

In its sample, this clonotype was seen many times. In DNA, the CDR3 is TGTGCCATCAGTGAGTCCATAGCGGGGGGCCGAAGCTCCTACAATGAGCAGTTCTTC. Its protein product is CAISESIAGGRSSYNEQFF. The gene calls are TRBV10-3 and TRBJ2-1, with 10 bases lining up with TRBD2. Trimming at V came to 0 bases and at J to 0 bases, leaving 8 bases not matched to a gene. Germline CDR1 is ENHRY and CDR2 is SYGVKD. There are 19 residues in the CDR3.

On this clonotype: This sequence may be a read error, since a much larger clone differs from it by one base. The CDR3 DNA reads TGTGCCAGCAGACAAGCCTGGGGACAGGGGTCGAACACCGGGGAGCTGTTTTTT. Protein sequence: CASRQAWGQGSNTGELFF. The chain is built from TRBV14 and TRBJ2-2; 10 bases align to TRBD1. CDR1 SGHDN and CDR2 FVKESK come from the germline V gene. The CDR3 covers 18 residues.

This clonotype was seen repeatedly, ten times or more. The rearrangement links TRBV5-1 to TRBJ2-3; D might be TRBD1 (6 bases). The CDR3 is 14 amino acids. With 3 bases removed from V and 0 bases from J, the gap between germline ends came to 8 bases. Germline V gene data show CDR1 as SGHRS and CDR2 as YFSETQ. CDR3 sequence reads: CASSSGQSTDTQYF. CDR3 DNA: TGCGCCAGCAGCTCCGGACAGAGCACAGATACGCAGTATTTT.

This clonotype was seen ten or more times. This chain joins TRBV5-1 and TRBJ2-5; no clear D. V was cut by 6 bases and J by 5 bases, with 8 bases left in between. Looked up from germline, CDR1 is SGHRS and CDR2 is YFSETQ. CDR3 length: 11 amino acids. The CDR3 here is CASKIWETQYF. The CDR3 DNA reads TGCGCCAGCAAAATTTGGGAGACCCAGTACTTC. The full variable domain, completed using reference TRBV5-1 and TRBJ2-5, is KAGVTQTPRYLIKTRGQQVTLSCSPISGHRSVSWYQQTPGQGLQFLFEYFSETQRNKGNFPGRFSGRQFSNSRSEMNVSTLELGDSALYLCASKIWETQYFGPGTRLLVL.

This clonotype was counted ten times or more. The rearrangement links TRBV20-1 to TRBJ2-3; D possibly corresponds to TRBD2 (6 bases). The CDR3 is 16 amino acids. Germline loops: CDR1 DFQATT, CDR2 SNEGSKA (reference sequence). Trimming left V 2 bases short and J 0 bases short, with 15 bases between. The CDR3 is CSARTPGGASTDTQYF. CDR3 nucleotides: TGCAGTGCTAGAACCCCTGGCGGGGCTAGCACAGATACGCAGTATTTT.

The CDR3, as DNA: TGTGCCAGCAGCTTCGCCTACAGATCTCTCTTCGCAGATACGCAGTATTTT. Encoded protein: CASSFAYRSLFADTQYF. The V call is TRBV7-8, the J call TRBJ2-3; D gene unclear. Germline values: CDR1 SGHVS, CDR2 FQNEAQ. The CDR3 contains 17 residues. V gave up 3 bases and J gave up 4 bases, with 20 bases separating them. Using reference TRBV7-8 and TRBJ2-3 for the parts outside the CDR3, the full variable domain is GAGVSQSPRYKVAKRGQDVALRCDPISGHVSLFWYQQALGQGPEFLTYFQNEAQLDKSGLPSDRFFAERPEGSVSTLKIQRTQQEDSAVYLCASSFAYRSLFADTQYFGPGTRLTVL.

This clonotype has a count of ten or more. The chain is built from TRBV7-9 and TRBJ1-5, with TRBD1 identical over 7 bases. CDR3 length equals 14 residues. The V gene end was trimmed by 6 bases and the J gene end by 7 bases; junction bases not matched to a gene: 9. The germline V gene encodes CDR1 SEHNR and CDR2 FQNEAQ (reference sequence). CDR3 DNA sequence: TGTGCCAGCAGTCAAACAGGGGAAGGGCAGCCCCAGCATTTT. Its translation: CASSQTGEGQPQHF.

This clonotype was detected ten times or more. The chain couples TRBV29-1 to TRBJ2-3, with TRBD1 matching 9 bases. Per germline, CDR1 SQVTM and CDR2 ANQGSEA. The ends lost 4 bases at V and 2 bases at J; junction bases unmatched: 7. The CDR3 covers 15 residues. CDR3 coding DNA: TGCAGCGTTGCGGGGGGACAGGGAAACACAGATACGCAGTATTTT. Translated, it gives CSVAGGQGNTDTQYF.

Ten or more counts support this clonotype. The chain links TRBV4-1 to TRBJ1-1, with a weak D call TRBD1 (5 bases). V dropped 2 bases and J dropped 5 bases, with 15 bases sitting between them. This CDR3 is 15 amino acids long. Germline lookup yields CDR1 MGHRA and CDR2 YSYEKL. Written as DNA, the CDR3 is TGCGCCAGCAGCCAATCTTGGGCCAGGGAGACTGAAGCTTTCTTT. The encoded protein is CASSQSWARETEAFF.

With respect to this clonotype: Since the CDR3 does not end with the conserved phenylalanine or tryptophan, this likely comes from a read error. This chain uses TRBV7-9 with TRBJ1-3; D is perhaps TRBD1 (5 bases). The CDR3 spans 14 residues. The V end was cut by 3 bases, the J end by 2 bases, with 8 bases between. From germline, CDR1 is SEHNR and CDR2 FQNEAQ (reference sequence). The CDR3 nucleotides are TGTGCCAGCAGCTTCACAGGTACTGGAAACACCATATATATT. Its translation is CASSFTGTGNTIYI.

The rearrangement joins TRBV20-1 to TRBJ2-2; TRBD1 agrees at 8 bases. The CDR3 is 15 residues long. V trimming: 5 bases; J trimming: 0 bases; junction bases outside the gene matches: 5. The germline CDR1 and CDR2 sequences are DFQATT and SNEGSKA (reference sequence). CDR3 loop: CSAGPQGANTGELFF. The CDR3, as DNA: TGCAGTGCTGGTCCACAGGGGGCGAACACCGGGGAGCTGTTTTTT.

This clonotype was recorded at least ten times. This chain joins TRBV9 and TRBJ2-1; possible D gene TRBD2, 5 bases. Trimming took 0 bases from V and 0 from J, leaving 7 bases between them. The germline gives CDR1 SGDLS, CDR2 YYNGEE. The CDR3 runs 15 residues. The CDR3 spells CASSVVGISYNEQFF. CDR3 sequence (DNA): TGTGCCAGCAGCGTAGTCGGGATCTCCTACAATGAGCAGTTCTTC.

The V gene is TRBV20-1, the J gene TRBJ2-5, with TRBD1 identical over 8 bases. In germline, CDR1 is DFQATT, CDR2 SNEGSKA (reference sequence). The trim removed 4 bases at V and 5 bases at J, leaving 3 bases unmatched. CDR3 length: 12 residues. The CDR3: CSAMDREETQYF. The CDR3 coding sequence is TGCAGTGCTATGGACAGGGAGGAGACCCAGTACTTC.

At least ten counts were recorded for this clonotype. The chain combines TRBV5-1 with TRBJ2-1, with TRBD1 as a possible D gene (6 bases). The CDR3 loop spans 13 amino acids. V lost 3 bases and J lost 4, with 8 bases in between. Germline loops: CDR1 SGHRS, CDR2 YFSETQ. In nucleotides, the CDR3 is TGCGCCAGCAGCTCCGGACAGTACAATGAGCAGTTCTTC. This gives the protein CASSSGQYNEQFF.

This clonotype was detected ten times or more. The chain recombines TRBV18 with TRBJ2-7; the D call may be TRBD1 or TRBD2 (5 bases each). Germline V CDR1 and CDR2: KGHSH, LQKENI. V was clipped by 3 bases and J by 4 bases, with 13 bases between them. The CDR3 spans 14 residues. The CDR3 bases are TGTGCCAGCTCACCGTCGGGGCTGGGGTACGAGCAGTACTTC. Protein sequence: CASSPSGLGYEQYF.

This clonotype was counted many times. V is TRBV7-2 and J is TRBJ2-1, with D perhaps assigned TRBD1 or TRBD2 (5 bases each). Germline-derived CDR1 and CDR2 are SGHTA and FQGNSA. Trimming took 2 bases from V and 5 from J, leaving 13 bases between them. The CDR3 totals 15 residues. CDR3 region: CASSLNRDLHNEQFF. The CDR3 DNA sequence: TGTGCCAGCAGCTTAAACCGGGACCTTCACAATGAGCAGTTCTTC. The full variable domain, rest sourced from reference TRBV7-2 and TRBJ2-1, is GAGVSQSPSNKVTEKGKDVELRCDPISGHTALYWYRQSLGQGLEFLIYFQGNSAPDKSGLPSDRFSAERTGGSVSTLTIQRTQQEDSAVYLCASSLNRDLHNEQFFGPGTRLTVL.

This clonotype was seen ten or more times. The V call is TRBV30, the J call TRBJ2-5, with D possibly called TRBD1 or TRBD2 (6 bases each). The CDR3 runs 13 residues. Germline CDR1 GTSNPN, CDR2 SVGIG (reference sequence). V was clipped by 2 bases and J by 4 bases, with 11 bases between them. The CDR3 is CAWSSGASETQYF. The CDR3 coding sequence is TGTGCCTGGAGTTCGGGGGCGTCAGAGACCCAGTACTTC.

This clonotype was seen repeatedly, ten times or more. The CDR3 sequence: CASSLNDQGEQYF. In DNA, the CDR3 is TGTGCCAGCAGCTTAAACGACCAGGGGGAGCAGTACTTC. The chain combines TRBV7-6 with TRBJ2-7; weak D call: TRBD1 (6 bases). Germline V gene data show CDR1 as SGHVS and CDR2 as FNYEAQ. Trimming took 2 bases from V and 7 from J, leaving 12 bases between them. CDR3 size: 13 residues.

This clonotype has ten or more counts. Here the CDR3 DNA reads TGTGCCAGCAGTGACTACAGGGTCGCCTACGAGCAGTACTTC. Translated, it gives CASSDYRVAYEQYF. This chain connects TRBV6-1 to TRBJ2-7; tentative D call: TRBD1 (6 bases). Germline assignment: CDR1 MNHNS and CDR2 SASEGT. The CDR3 consists of 14 residues. Trimming removed 3 bases from V and 2 bases from J, with 11 bases in between.

Ten or more counts support this clonotype. The chain has TRBV20-1 and TRBJ1-5; D is possibly TRBD1 (6 bases). Per germline, CDR1 DFQATT and CDR2 SNEGSKA (reference sequence). Trimming cost V 4 bases and J 6 bases, with 10 bases left between them. The CDR3 contains 12 residues. The CDR3 bases are TGCAGTGCTACTCAGGGGACTCAGCCCCAGCATTTT. It specifies CSATQGTQPQHF.

This clonotype was recorded many times. The chain recombines TRBV11-2 with TRBJ1-3, with D unresolved. The CDR3 consists of 15 residues. Germline CDR1 reads SGHAT; CDR2 reads FQNNGV. Trimming pared 1 base from V and 0 bases from J, leaving 7 bases between. CDR3 residues: CASSLGLGSGNTIYF. The CDR3 DNA sequence: TGTGCCAGCAGCTTAGGCCTAGGCTCTGGAAACACCATATATTTT.

This clonotype has ten or more counts. The chain is built from TRBV4-2 and TRBJ1-2; D gene uncertain. V was trimmed by 0 bases and J by 6 bases, leaving 5 bases between them. The germline V gene encodes CDR1 LGHNA and CDR2 YNFKEQ. The CDR3 is 12 amino acids. CDR3 sequence (DNA): TGTGCCAGCAGCCAAGACGGGAATGGCTACACCTTC. Translating gives CASSQDGNGYTF.